Included here is one T cell receptor (beta chain) sequence, with context. Its antigen is unknown. This entry belongs to a study of monozygotic twins with cystic fibrosis. Whole-study results and caveats: Median Simpson clonality of 0.0095 suggested naive T cells predominated. Monozygotic CF twins shared more identical nucleotide clonotypes than unrelated patients. Co-twins had the most similar V usage for 13 of 16 pairs, J for 8.

TCRdb keeps only in-frame clones here, not all; method: immunoSEQ multiplex PCR. The sample lists 10,000 to 15,000 clones, 85% occurring once. With 0 bases removed from V and 3 bases from J, the gap between germline ends came to 6 bases. This CDR3 has 13 residues. CDR1 SGHVS and CDR2 FNYEAQ come from the germline V gene. The receptor was isolated from a young man with cystic fibrosis. The sample was blood. The rearrangement links TRBV7-6 to TRBJ2-7; no clear D gene. The CDR3, as DNA: TGTGCCAGCAGCTTAGCCTCGGACTACGAGCAGTACTTC. Amino acid sequence: CASSLASDYEQYF. The whole variable domain, filled in from reference TRBV7-6 and TRBJ2-7, reads GAGVSQSPRYKVTKRGQDVALRCDPISGHVSLYWYRQALGQGPEFLTYFNYEAQQDKSGLPNDRFSAERPEGSISTLTIQRTEQRDSAMYRCASSLASDYEQYFGPGTRLTVT.